This TCR beta chain is drawn from a study of blood T cells in healthy people across ages. The study drew donors from healthy Caucasian individuals in Russia aged about 6 to 90. The CDR3 covers 15 residues. The germline V and J ends were trimmed by 6 bases and 2 bases, with 13 bases remaining between them. Germline values: CDR1 MNHEY, CDR2 SMNVEV (reference sequence). On this clonotype: Its target is not known.

Using a J-beta primer mix together with a sample-barcoded 5' primer, a second PCR was run for about 7 to 12 cycles. Each CDR3 protein is one row after TCRdb ran MiXCR on the 5' RACE reads. The table shows hundreds of thousands of distinct CDR3 sequences, with 58% occurring only once. General observations from the study: The unsorted PBMCs prevented any conclusive comparison of naive versus antigen-experienced cells. From one million sequenced T cells, diversity estimates were lower bounds.

The sequence was collected from a man aged 60-69 years in good health. Sequenced sample: blood. The chain is built from TRBV27 and TRBJ1-4; D gene unclear. The CDR3 protein is CASRALSGTNEKLFF. The CDR3 DNA reads TGTGCCAGCAGAGCCCTCTCTGGGACTAATGAAAAACTGTTTTTT.